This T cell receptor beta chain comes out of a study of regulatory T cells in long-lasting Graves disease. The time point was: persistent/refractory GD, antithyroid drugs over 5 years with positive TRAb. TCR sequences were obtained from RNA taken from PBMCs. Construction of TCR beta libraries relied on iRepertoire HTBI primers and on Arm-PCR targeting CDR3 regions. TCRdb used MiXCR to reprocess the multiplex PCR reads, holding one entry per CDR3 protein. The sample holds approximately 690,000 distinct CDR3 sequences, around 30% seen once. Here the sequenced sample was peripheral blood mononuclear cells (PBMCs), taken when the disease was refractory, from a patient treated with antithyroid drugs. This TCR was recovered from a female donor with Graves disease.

Written as DNA, the CDR3 is TGTGCCAGCAGTGAAAAGCTGACCCTCCACTTT. Residues: CASSEKLTLHF. The chain carries TRBV25-1 and TRBJ1-6; no definite D call. Per germline, CDR1 MGHDK and CDR2 SYGVNS. The CDR3 length is 11 residues. V gave up 2 bases and J gave up 14 bases, with 7 bases separating them.